These T cell receptor beta chains were read from a single sample in a study of shared clonotypes between healthy human individuals. Clones were read by immunoSEQ multiplex PCR, and TCRdb kept only the in-frame ones, dropping some. The repertoire holds approximately 330,000 clones, with over 70% as singletons. The specimen was memory CD4+ T cells sorted from blood. The receptors stem from a man younger than 45 in good health. Both conserved end residues are part of each CDR3. The D gene is left open where the match is weak. Clone size is not always given. Where it is, it says once, few, many or a class for expanded clones.

cdr3_aa cdr3_nt j_call clone_size v_call d_call
CASSSPSRGAGYGYTF TGTGCCAGCAGTTCTCCGAGCAGGGGCGCGGGCTATGGCTACACCTTC TRBJ1-2 few TRBV28 NA
CATGNQGGTYNEQFF TGTGCCACCGGTAATCAGGGGGGGACCTACAATGAGCAGTTCTTC TRBJ2-1 NA TRBV15 NA
CASSFASGRKDTQYF TGTGCCAGCAGCTTCGCCAGCGGGAGAAAAGATACGCAGTATTTT TRBJ2-3 NA TRBV25-1 TRBD2
CASRVSSVGTQYF TGTGCCAGCAGGGTCTCAAGCGTTGGTACGCAGTATTTT TRBJ2-3 NA TRBV6-1 NA
CASSGEREGVSYNEQFF TGTGCCAGCAGCGGGGAGCGGGAGGGAGTATCCTACAATGAGCAGTTCTTC TRBJ2-1 NA TRBV9 TRBD2
CASSLSGTRNQPQHF TGTGCCAGCAGCTTGTCCGGGACACGTAATCAGCCCCAGCATTTT TRBJ1-5 NA TRBV5-4 NA
CASSQETGLDPNEKLFF TGCGCCAGCAGCCAAGAGACAGGGCTGGATCCCAATGAAAAACTGTTTTTT TRBJ1-4 NA TRBV4-3 TRBD1
CASGQSGGRSYNEQFF TGTGCTAGTGGCCAGAGCGGGGGACGATCCTACAATGAGCAGTTCTTC TRBJ2-1 NA TRBV12-5 TRBD2
CASSPSTGPNTGELFF TGCGCCAGCAGCCCTTCGACAGGGCCGAACACCGGGGAGCTGTTTTTT TRBJ2-2 NA TRBV5-1 TRBD1
CASSLDYSIVYNEQFF TGTGCCAGCAGCTTAGATTACTCAATAGTCTACAATGAGCAGTTCTTC TRBJ2-1 few TRBV7-2 NA
CASSYVQDVTEAFF TGTGCCAGCAGTTACGTACAGGATGTCACTGAAGCTTTCTTT TRBJ1-1 NA TRBV6-6 NA
CASSYRDRGSPYEQYF TGTGCCAGCAGTTACCGGGACAGGGGGTCCCCCTACGAGCAGTACTTC TRBJ2-7 NA TRBV27 TRBD1
CASKEVTASEETQYF TGCGCCAGTAAAGAAGTAACGGCTTCAGAAGAGACCCAGTACTTC TRBJ2-5 NA TRBV5-1 NA
CASSLGLGGMNTEAFF TGCGCCAGCAGCTTGGGACTCGGGGGAATGAACACTGAAGCTTTCTTT TRBJ1-1 many TRBV5-1 NA
CASRGRDRIFYGYTF TGTGCCAGTAGAGGCCGGGACAGGATTTTCTATGGCTACACCTTC TRBJ1-2 NA TRBV19 TRBD1
CASTGTSGTYSYEQYF TGTGCCAGCACCGGGACTAGCGGAACGTACTCCTACGAGCAGTACTTC TRBJ2-7 few TRBV28 TRBD2
CAWSVLRQSEQYF TGTGCCTGGAGTGTACTCAGGCAGTCCGAGCAGTACTTC TRBJ2-7 NA TRBV30 NA
CASSVGAGYEQYF TGTGCCAGCAGCGTCGGCGCAGGGTACGAGCAGTACTTC TRBJ2-7 NA TRBV9 NA
CASTRGVAEAFF TGTGCCAGCACCAGGGGGGTCGCTGAAGCTTTCTTT TRBJ1-1 NA TRBV6-6 TRBD1
CASSEQGPSLRYTF TGTGCCAGCAGTGAACAGGGGCCGTCTCTACGCTACACCTTC TRBJ1-2 NA TRBV2 NA
CASSLATDGGGRFRFQPQHF TGTGCCAGCAGCTTAGCTACGGACGGAGGGGGGAGGTTCCGTTTTCAGCCCCAGCATTTT TRBJ1-5 NA TRBV11-3 NA
CASSLDPGGEQYF TGTGCCAGCAGCTTAGATCCAGGGGGCGAGCAGTACTTC TRBJ2-7 once TRBV7-9 TRBD1
CAWSVGLANEQFF TGTGCCTGGAGTGTAGGACTAGCGAATGAGCAGTTCTTC TRBJ2-1 NA TRBV30 TRBD2
CASNLDSILDTQYF TGTGCCAGCAACCTAGACAGTATTCTAGATACGCAGTATTTT TRBJ2-3 NA TRBV11-2 NA
CASSPTAGNTIYF TGTGCCAGCAGCCCGACGGCTGGAAACACCATATATTTT TRBJ1-3 NA TRBV6-5 NA
CASSPPVGGPDEQFF TGTGCCAGCTCACCACCTGTAGGAGGACCGGATGAGCAGTTCTTC TRBJ2-1 NA TRBV18 NA
CATSLRNQPQHF TGTGCCACCAGCCTGCGCAATCAGCCCCAGCATTTT TRBJ1-5 many TRBV15 NA